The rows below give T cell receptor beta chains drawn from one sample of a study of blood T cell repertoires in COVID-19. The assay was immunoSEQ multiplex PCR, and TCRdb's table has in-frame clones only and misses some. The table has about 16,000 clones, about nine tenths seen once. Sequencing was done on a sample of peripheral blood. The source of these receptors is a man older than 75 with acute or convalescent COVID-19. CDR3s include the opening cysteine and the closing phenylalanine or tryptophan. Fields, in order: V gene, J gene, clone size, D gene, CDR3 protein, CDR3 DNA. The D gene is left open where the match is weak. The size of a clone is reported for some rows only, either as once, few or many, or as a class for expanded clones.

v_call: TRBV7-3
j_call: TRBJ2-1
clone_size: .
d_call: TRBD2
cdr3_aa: CASSLGLAGNEQFF
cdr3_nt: TGTGCCAGCAGCTTAGGACTAGCTGGGAATGAGCAGTTCTTC

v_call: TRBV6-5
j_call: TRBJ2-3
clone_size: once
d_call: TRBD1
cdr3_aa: CASSYSIQGTADTQYF
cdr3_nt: TGTGCCAGCAGTTACTCGATACAGGGGACCGCAGATACGCAGTATTTT

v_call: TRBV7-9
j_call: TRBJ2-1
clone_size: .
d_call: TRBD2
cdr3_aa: CASSLAPVAGGSAEQFF
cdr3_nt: TGTGCCAGCAGCTTAGCGCCAGTAGCGGGGGGTTCCGCCGAGCAGTTCTTC

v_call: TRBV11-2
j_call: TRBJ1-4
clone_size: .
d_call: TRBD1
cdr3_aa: CASSPRRGQGSEKLFF
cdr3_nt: TGTGCCAGCAGCCCCAGGAGGGGACAGGGTAGTGAAAAACTGTTTTTT

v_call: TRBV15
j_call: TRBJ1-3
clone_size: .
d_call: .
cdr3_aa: CATSRDPGGLSGNTIYF
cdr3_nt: TGTGCCACCAGCAGAGATCCTGGAGGCCTCTCTGGAAACACCATATATTTT

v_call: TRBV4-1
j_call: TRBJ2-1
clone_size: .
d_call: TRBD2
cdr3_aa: CASSQQLAGALAEQFF
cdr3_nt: TGCGCCAGCAGCCAGCAACTAGCGGGAGCACTAGCTGAGCAGTTCTTC

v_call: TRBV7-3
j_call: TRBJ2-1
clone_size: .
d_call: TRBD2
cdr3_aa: CASSLGRGYNEQFF
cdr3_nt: TGTGCCAGCAGCTTAGGGCGGGGGTACAATGAGCAGTTCTTC

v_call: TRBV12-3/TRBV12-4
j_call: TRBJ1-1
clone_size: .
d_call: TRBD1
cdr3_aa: CASWTGLGTEAFF
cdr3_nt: TGTGCCAGTTGGACAGGGCTCGGCACTGAAGCTTTCTTT

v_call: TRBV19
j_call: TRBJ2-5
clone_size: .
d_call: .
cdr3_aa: CASSARAGTQYF
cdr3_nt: TGTGCCAGTAGTGCGAGGGCTGGGACCCAGTACTTC

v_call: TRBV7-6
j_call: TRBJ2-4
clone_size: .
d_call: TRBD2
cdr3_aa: CASSRGVAGDENIQYF
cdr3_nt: TGTGCCAGCAGCCGTGGGGTAGCGGGGGATGAAAACATTCAGTACTTC

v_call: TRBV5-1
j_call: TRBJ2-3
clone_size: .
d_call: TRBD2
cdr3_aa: CASSLDGRAGTDTQYF
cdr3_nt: TGCGCCAGCAGCTTGGACGGGCGAGCGGGGACAGATACGCAGTATTTT

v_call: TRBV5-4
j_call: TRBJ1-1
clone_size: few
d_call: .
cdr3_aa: CASSAGEAEAFF
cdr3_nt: TGTGCCAGCAGCGCAGGGGAAGCTGAAGCTTTCTTT

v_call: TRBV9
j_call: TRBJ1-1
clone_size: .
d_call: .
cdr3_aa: CASSPRPGTSSEAFF
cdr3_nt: TGTGCCAGCAGCCCCCGACCAGGGACTTCGTCTGAAGCTTTCTTT

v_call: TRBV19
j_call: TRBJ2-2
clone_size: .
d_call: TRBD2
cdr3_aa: CASSFNLVGGRANTGELFF
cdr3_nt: TGTGCCAGTAGTTTTAACCTGGTCGGCGGGAGAGCGAACACCGGGGAGCTGTTTTTT

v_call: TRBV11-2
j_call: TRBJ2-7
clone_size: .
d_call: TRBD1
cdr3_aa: CASSLDRAYEQYF
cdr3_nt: TGTGCCAGCAGCCTTGACAGGGCCTACGAGCAGTACTTC

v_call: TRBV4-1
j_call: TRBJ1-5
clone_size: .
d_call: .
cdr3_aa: CASSHPGLLNQPQHF
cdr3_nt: TGCGCCAGCAGCCACCCCGGACTGTTAAATCAGCCCCAGCATTTT

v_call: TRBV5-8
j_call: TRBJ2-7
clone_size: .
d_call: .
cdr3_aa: CASSLGGASFGYEQYF
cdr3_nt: TGTGCCAGCAGCTTGGGGGGCGCAAGCTTTGGCTACGAGCAGTACTTC

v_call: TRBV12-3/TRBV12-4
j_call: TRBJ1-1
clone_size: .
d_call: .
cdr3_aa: CASSKGVNTEAFF
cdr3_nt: TGTGCCAGCAGCAAAGGGGTGAACACTGAAGCTTTCTTT

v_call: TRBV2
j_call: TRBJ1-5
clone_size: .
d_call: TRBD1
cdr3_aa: CASSEADRVDHQPQHF
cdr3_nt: TGTGCCAGCAGTGAAGCGGACAGGGTAGACCATCAGCCCCAGCATTTT

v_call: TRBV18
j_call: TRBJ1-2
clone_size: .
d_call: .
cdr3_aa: CASSPKSQAGQFYGYTF
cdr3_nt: TGTGCCAGCTCACCAAAGTCCCAGGCGGGTCAATTCTATGGCTACACCTTC

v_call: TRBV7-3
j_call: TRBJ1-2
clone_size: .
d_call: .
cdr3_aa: CASSRADGRGYTF
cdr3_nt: TGTGCCAGCAGCCGAGCGGACGGTCGTGGCTACACCTTC

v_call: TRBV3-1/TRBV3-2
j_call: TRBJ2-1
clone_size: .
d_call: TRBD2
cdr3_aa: CASSQENLGGSEQFF
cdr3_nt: TGTGCCAGCAGCCAAGAAAATTTGGGGGGGTCTGAGCAGTTCTTC

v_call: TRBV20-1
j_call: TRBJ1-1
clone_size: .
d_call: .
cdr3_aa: CSARDQTEAFF
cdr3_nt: TGCAGTGCTAGAGACCAAACTGAAGCTTTCTTT

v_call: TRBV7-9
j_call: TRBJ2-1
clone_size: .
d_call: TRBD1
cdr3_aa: CAISWTGVYNEQFF
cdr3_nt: TGTGCCATCTCGTGGACAGGGGTCTACAATGAGCAGTTCTTC

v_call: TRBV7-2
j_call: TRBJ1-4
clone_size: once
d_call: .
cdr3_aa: CASSLFGEKLFF
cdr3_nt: TGTGCCAGCAGCCTTTTTGGCGAAAAACTGTTTTTT

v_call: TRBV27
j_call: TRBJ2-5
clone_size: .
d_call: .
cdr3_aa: CASRSVQKETQYF
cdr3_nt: TGTGCCAGCAGGTCGGTACAGAAAGAGACCCAGTACTTC

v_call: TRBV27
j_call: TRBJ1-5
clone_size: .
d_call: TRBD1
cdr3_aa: CASSLGQGNQPQHF
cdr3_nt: TGTGCCAGCAGCCTCGGACAGGGCAATCAGCCCCAGCATTTT

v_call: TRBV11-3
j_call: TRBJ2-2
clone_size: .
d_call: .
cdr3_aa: CASSPSQGIGGELFF
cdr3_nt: TGTGCCAGCAGCCCATCGCAGGGAATAGGCGGGGAGCTGTTTTTT

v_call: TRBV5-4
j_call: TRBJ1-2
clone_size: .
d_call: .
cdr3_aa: CASRKEAGYNYGYTF
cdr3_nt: TGTGCCAGCAGAAAAGAGGCAGGGTATAACTATGGCTACACCTTC

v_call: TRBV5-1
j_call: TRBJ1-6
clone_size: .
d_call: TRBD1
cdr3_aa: CASSWTGERNSPLHF
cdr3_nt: TGCGCCAGCAGCTGGACAGGGGAAAGGAATTCACCCCTCCACTTT

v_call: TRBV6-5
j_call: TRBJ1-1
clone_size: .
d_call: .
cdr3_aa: CASRKGTEAFF
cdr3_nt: TGTGCCAGCAGAAAGGGGACTGAAGCTTTCTTT

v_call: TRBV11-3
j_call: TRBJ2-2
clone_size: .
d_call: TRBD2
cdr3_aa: CASSLTGTSGTGELFF
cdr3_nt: TGTGCCAGCAGCCTAACCGGGACTAGCGGGACCGGGGAGCTGTTTTTT

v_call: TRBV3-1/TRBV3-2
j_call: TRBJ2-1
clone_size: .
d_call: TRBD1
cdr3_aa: CASSQERDRGNEQFF
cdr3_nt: TGTGCCAGCAGCCAAGAACGTGACAGGGGGAATGAGCAGTTCTTC

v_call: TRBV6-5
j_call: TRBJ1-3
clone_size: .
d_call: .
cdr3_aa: CASSRISGNTIYF
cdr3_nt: TGTGCCAGCAGCAGGATCTCTGGAAACACCATATATTTT

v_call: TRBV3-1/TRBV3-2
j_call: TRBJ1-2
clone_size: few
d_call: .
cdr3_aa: CASSQEHISYTF
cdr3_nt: TGTGCCAGCAGCCAAGAACATATCAGCTACACCTTC

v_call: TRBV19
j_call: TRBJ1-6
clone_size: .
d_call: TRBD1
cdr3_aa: CASSADTGGGNSPLHF
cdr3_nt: TGTGCCAGTAGTGCCGATACAGGGGGTGGAAATTCACCCCTCCACTTT

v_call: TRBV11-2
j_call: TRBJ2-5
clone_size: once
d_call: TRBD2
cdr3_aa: CASTLLAGGQETQYF
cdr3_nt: TGTGCCAGCACCTTACTAGCGGGAGGCCAAGAGACCCAGTACTTC

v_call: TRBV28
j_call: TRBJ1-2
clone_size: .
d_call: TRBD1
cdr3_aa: CASSSGTGALMEGYTF
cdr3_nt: TGTGCCAGCAGCTCCGGGACAGGGGCCCTTATGGAAGGCTACACCTTC

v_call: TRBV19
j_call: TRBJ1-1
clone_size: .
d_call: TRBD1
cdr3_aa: CASTTAGTGRTEAFF
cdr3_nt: TGTGCCAGTACCACAGCCGGGACAGGGAGGACTGAAGCTTTCTTT

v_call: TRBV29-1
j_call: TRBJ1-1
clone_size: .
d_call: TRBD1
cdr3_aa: CSVENRGDTEAFF
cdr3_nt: TGCAGCGTTGAGAACAGGGGAGACACTGAAGCTTTCTTT

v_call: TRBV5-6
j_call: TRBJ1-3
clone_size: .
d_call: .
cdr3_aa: CASSLQGNTIYF
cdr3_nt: TGTGCCAGCAGCTTACAGGGAAACACCATATATTTT

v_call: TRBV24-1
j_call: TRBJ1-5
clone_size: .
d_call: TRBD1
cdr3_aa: CATSDYFLIGQATDQPQHF
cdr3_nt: TGTGCCACCAGTGATTACTTTCTCATCGGACAGGCGACAGATCAGCCCCAGCATTTT

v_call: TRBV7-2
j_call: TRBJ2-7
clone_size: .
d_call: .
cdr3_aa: CASSSGLLTYEQYF
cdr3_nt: TGTGCCAGCAGCTCCGGACTCCTGACCTACGAGCAGTACTTC

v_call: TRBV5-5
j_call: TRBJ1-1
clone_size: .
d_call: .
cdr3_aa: CASRQSRANTEAFF
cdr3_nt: TGTGCCAGCCGCCAGAGCAGGGCGAACACTGAAGCTTTCTTT

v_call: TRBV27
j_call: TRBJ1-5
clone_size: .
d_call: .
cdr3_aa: CATQDSRSPGNQPQHF
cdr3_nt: TGTGCCACCCAGGACAGTAGGAGCCCGGGGAATCAGCCCCAGCATTTT

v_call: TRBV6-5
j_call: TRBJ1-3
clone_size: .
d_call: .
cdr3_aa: CASSYSETVSGNTIYF
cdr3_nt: TGTGCCAGCAGTTACTCGGAGACAGTGTCTGGAAACACCATATATTTT

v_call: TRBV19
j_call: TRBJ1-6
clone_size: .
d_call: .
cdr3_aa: CASSIPGAYNSPLHF
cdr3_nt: TGTGCCAGTAGTATCCCGGGAGCTTATAATTCACCCCTCCACTTT

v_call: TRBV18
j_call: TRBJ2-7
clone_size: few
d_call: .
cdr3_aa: CASSLLSGEQYF
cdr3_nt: TGTGCCAGCTCACTCCTATCCGGGGAGCAGTACTTC

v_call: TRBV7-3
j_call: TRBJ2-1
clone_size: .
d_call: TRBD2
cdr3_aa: CASSPVPGLAVNEQFF
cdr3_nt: TGTGCCAGCAGCCCCGTGCCGGGACTAGCGGTCAATGAGCAGTTCTTC